Listed here is a single TCR beta chain. This table comes from immunoSEQ multiplex PCR, and its TCRdb copy is limited to in-frame clones, with some not included. The repertoire consists of approximately 81,000 clones, with about 81% occurring once and the leading ten covering nearly 4%. The data are from a study of technical replicates of blood from several donors. Germline V gene lookup returns CDR1 LNHNV and CDR2 YYDKDF (reference sequence). Trimming removed 2 bases from V and 0 bases from J, with 7 bases in between. The CDR3 sequence is 14 residues long. This TCR came from a human donor in good health. Some clones in this sample may be carry-over from other donors' samples. The sequenced sample consisted of PBMCs. V is TRBV15 and J is TRBJ1-1; D ambiguous. The chain's CDR3 is CATSRNRMNTEAFF. The DNA for the CDR3 is TGTGCCACCAGCAGAAACAGAATGAACACTGAAGCTTTCTTT.